The clone carrying this T cell receptor (beta chain) was recorded many times. The antigen is unknown. This CDR3 region has 11 residues. Trimming pared 8 bases from V and 0 bases from J, leaving 8 bases between. Germline CDR1 DFQATT, CDR2 SNEGSKA (reference sequence). This sample was included in a study of T cells in Graves' hyperthyroidism and ophthalmopathy. General observations from the study: Blood held most thyroid clonotypes expanded above 0.001 frequency. Patients with ophthalmopathy were separated from those with stable hyperthyroidism by a 13 V-J model.

Amplified TCR beta CDR3 regions derived from RNA transcripts. The TCR CDR3 first-round RT-PCR relied on the HTBI primer set. TCRdb reanalysed the multiplex PCR reads using MiXCR and keeps one entry per CDR3 protein. Of under 350,000 distinct CDR3 sequences in the sample, approximately 15% were seen once. Diagnosis rested on symptoms, serum thyroxine and TRAb, thyroid ultrasound, and orbital computed tomography. What was sequenced was blood. The chain combines TRBV20-1 with TRBJ2-7, with a possible D match to TRBD2 (5 bases). This TCR derives from an older woman with Graves' ophthalmopathy. CDR3 DNA sequence: TGCAGTCCCGGGAACTCCTACGAGCAGTACTTC. It codes for CSPGNSYEQYF.